This T cell receptor (beta chain) came from a study of blood T cell repertoires in COVID-19. Whole-study context: T cells, B-cell-depleted T cells, or PBMCs provided the cDNA or gDNA that served as material.

Participants were placed into cohorts based on the clinical history they reported. Under the authors' procedure: Counts of nucleated cells, estimated from reference gene primer amplification, were obtained. Using immunoSEQ multiplex PCR, the repertoire was profiled, and TCRdb retains in-frame clones only, with some absent. V and J calls and clone size come straight from that table; D and trimming were deduced from the DNA. The table records about 240,000 clones, about 90% of them present only once. V lost 2 bases to trimming and J lost 2 bases, with 13 bases between them. The CDR3 is made up of 16 amino acids. Germline loops: CDR1 KGHSH, CDR2 LQKENI.

The receptor was derived from a woman aged 40-49 years with acute COVID-19. Sequenced input: PBMCs or T cells enriched from blood (not recorded which). This rearrangement joins TRBV18 to TRBJ1-5; the D gene is possibly TRBD1 (5 bases). The CDR3 DNA follows: TGTGCCAGCTCACCAAGTTCAGGGCTGGGCAATCAGCCCCAGCATTTT. Translation gives CASSPSSGLGNQPQHF.